This TCR beta chain derives from a study of blood T cell repertoires in COVID-19. Study-level information: The United States, Italy and Spain were the sources of the acute and convalescent COVID-19 samples. T cells, B-cell-depleted T cells, or PBMCs provided the cDNA or gDNA that served as material.

Method: immunoSEQ multiplex PCR; TCRdb's copy keeps in-frame clones and lacks some. The sample contains approximately 390,000 clones, around 90% of which appear only once. The sample consisted of peripheral blood. The source is a man aged 18 to 30 with active or convalescent COVID-19.

CDR3 in amino acids: CASSSPPLKQYF. The DNA for the CDR3 is TGTGCCAGCAGTTCTCCGCCACTGAAGCAGTACTTC. V gene TRBV5-4 combines with J gene TRBJ2-7; D remains ambiguous. V was pared by 5 bases and J by 8 bases, with 14 bases between. CDR1 is SGHNT, CDR2 YYREEE, per germline (reference sequence). This CDR3 spans 12 amino acids.